These T cell receptor beta chains were read from a single sample in a study of blood T cell repertoires in COVID-19. The method was immunoSEQ multiplex PCR; TCRdb's version includes in-frame clones alone and lacks a portion of them. The data hold some 30,000 clones, with about 89% observed a single time. The sequencing input was peripheral blood. The receptor set was obtained from a human donor in a cohort sampled during active COVID-19. The CDR3 runs from the conserved cysteine through the conserved F or W. The order of the fields is V gene, clone size, D gene, CDR3 length, J gene, CDR3 DNA, CDR3 protein. A D gene is named only where the DNA matches it firmly. Only some rows state a clone size, as once, few, many or a class for expanded clones.

>TRBV5-1|NA|NA|15|TRBJ2-5
TGCGCCAGCAGCTTGGGGCGGGACTTCCAAGAGACCCAGTACTTC
CASSLGRDFQETQYF
>TRBV9|NA|NA|17|TRBJ2-7
TGTGCCAGCAGCGTAGACCCTGGGACAAGGTGGTCCCACGAGCAGTACTTC
CASSVDPGTRWSHEQYF
>TRBV24-1|NA|TRBD1|14|TRBJ2-5
TGTGCCACCAGAGACAGGGGTGCCGACGAGACCCAGTACTTC
CATRDRGADETQYF
>TRBV7-2|NA|NA|15|TRBJ2-7
TGTGCCAGCAGCTTAGCCCCTAGTTCCTTCTACGAGCAGTACTTC
CASSLAPSSFYEQYF
>TRBV28|NA|NA|15|TRBJ1-5
TGTGCCAGCAGCCAACAGGGAGGGTACAATCAGCCCCAGCATTTT
CASSQQGGYNQPQHF
>TRBV5-5|few|NA|15|TRBJ2-6
TGTGCCAGCAGCTTGAACAGGCGTGGGGCCAACGTCCTGACTTTC
CASSLNRRGANVLTF
>TRBV2|NA|NA|13|TRBJ1-1
TGTGCCAGCAGGGAAGGACAGAGAGCTGAAGCTTTCTTT
CASREGQRAEAFF
>TRBV7-2|NA|TRBD1|16|TRBJ1-1
TGTGCCAGCAGCCCTCGGACAGGGGGCACGATAACTGAAGCTTTCTTT
CASSPRTGGTITEAFF
>TRBV28|NA|NA|18|TRBJ1-3
TGTGCCAGCAGTTTAGTTCTTAGTGGCAGACACTCTGGAAACACCATATATTTT
CASSLVLSGRHSGNTIYF
>TRBV6-1|NA|NA|13|TRBJ1-6
TGTGCCAGCAGTGAACGTGGGGGCGAAAACCTCCACTTT
CASSERGGENLHF
>TRBV7-6|NA|NA|15|TRBJ2-1
TGTGCCAGCAGCTTAGCATGGTCACCTAGCAATGAGCAGTTCTTC
CASSLAWSPSNEQFF
>TRBV11-2|NA|NA|15|TRBJ2-7
TGTGCCAGCAGCTCCAACCGGGTCTCTCCCTACGAGCAGTACTTC
CASSSNRVSPYEQYF
>TRBV18|once|NA|14|TRBJ1-6
TGTGCCAGCTCACCTGGAAAGGGGTACACACCCCTCCACTTT
CASSPGKGYTPLHF
>TRBV7-9|NA|NA|13|TRBJ1-2
TGTGCCAGCAGCTCCAGGGGTGGCGATGGCTACACCTTC
CASSSRGGDGYTF
>TRBV28|NA|TRBD2|15|TRBJ2-7
TGTGCCAGCAGTTCCCTAGCGGGGGCCCGATACGAGCAGTACTTC
CASSSLAGARYEQYF
>TRBV18|NA|TRBD1|13|TRBJ2-5
TGTGCCAGCTCACAACAGGGGAAGGAGACCCAGTACTTC
CASSQQGKETQYF
>TRBV7-3|NA|NA|14|TRBJ2-5
TGTGCCAGCAGCTCTCAGGGTTCAGGAGAGACCCAGTACTTC
CASSSQGSGETQYF
>TRBV5-4|NA|TRBD1|15|TRBJ1-1
TGTGCCAGCAGCAAATTGGGACAGGTGAACACTGAAGCTTTCTTT
CASSKLGQVNTEAFF
>TRBV4-3|NA|NA|14|TRBJ2-3
TGCGCCAGCAGTCGAACGGGACACACAGATACGCAGTATTTT
CASSRTGHTDTQYF
>TRBV2|NA|TRBD1|13|TRBJ1-2
TGTGCCAGCAGTACCGGGACAGGGAATGGCTACACCTTC
CASSTGTGNGYTF
>TRBV19|NA|TRBD1|11|TRBJ1-5
TGTGCCAGTAGGCAGGGGGCGGCCCAGCATTTT
CASRQGAAQHF
>TRBV10-2|NA|NA|13|TRBJ1-1
TGCGCCAGCAGAGGCGGCCTGAACACTGAAGCTTTCTTT
CASRGGLNTEAFF
>TRBV28|NA|TRBD2|17|TRBJ2-1
TGTGCCAGCAGTTTGGCGGGGGGGTACTCCAGGTCACGGGAGCAGTTCTTC
CASSLAGGYSRSREQFF
>TRBV28|NA|NA|13|TRBJ1-1
TGTGCCAGCAGTTCGCGGGGCGTCACTGAAGCTTTCTTT
CASSSRGVTEAFF
>TRBV4-2|NA|TRBD1|15|TRBJ1-5
TGTGCCAGCAGCCTTCAACAGGGGGGCAATCAGCCCCAGCATTTT
CASSLQQGGNQPQHF
>TRBV7-2|NA|NA|15|TRBJ2-1
TGTGCCAGCAGCTTAGCAGGGAGCTCCTACAATGAGCAGTTCTTC
CASSLAGSSYNEQFF
>TRBV11-2|NA|TRBD2|16|TRBJ2-3
TGTGCCAGCAGCTTAAACGGGGGGGTTAGCACAGATACGCAGTATTTT
CASSLNGGVSTDTQYF
>TRBV12-3/TRBV12-4|NA|NA|12|TRBJ1-5
TGTGCCAGCAGTTTAAACTACCAGCCCCAGCATTTT
CASSLNYQPQHF
>TRBV28|NA|TRBD1|14|TRBJ1-3
TGTGCCAGCACCTCAACAGGGACAGAAAACACCATATATTTT
CASTSTGTENTIYF
>TRBV15|NA|NA|17|TRBJ2-2
TGTGCCACCAGCAGAGTTCACGGTCAGGAGGGCACCGGGGAGCTGTTTTTT
CATSRVHGQEGTGELFF
>TRBV2|NA|NA|15|TRBJ1-1
TGTGCCAGCAGCGCGGGTCTCTACTTCGGCACTGAAGCTTTCTTT
CASSAGLYFGTEAFF
>TRBV10-3|once|TRBD1|15|TRBJ2-7
TGTGCCATCAGTGAAACTAGGACAGGGGCCTACGAGCAGTACTTC
CAISETRTGAYEQYF
>TRBV11-2|NA|TRBD1|15|TRBJ2-5
TGTGCCAGCAGCTCCGAGACAGGGGTAGGGGAGACCCAGTACTTC
CASSSETGVGETQYF
>TRBV9|NA|TRBD1|16|TRBJ2-7
TGTGCCAGCAGCGTAGGTCTGACGACAGGGGCCTACGAGCAGTACTTC
CASSVGLTTGAYEQYF
>TRBV5-4|NA|NA|14|TRBJ1-2
TGTGCCAGCAGCTTGTCAGGATTCGACTATGGCTACACCTTC
CASSLSGFDYGYTF
>TRBV28|few|NA|15|TRBJ1-6
TGTGCCAGCAGTTTCTCCAGGGCGAATAATTCACCCCTCCACTTT
CASSFSRANNSPLHF
>TRBV19|NA|TRBD1|16|TRBJ1-1
TGTGCCAGTAGTTCAGGACAGGGGCGTTTCTGGACTGAAGCTTTCTTT
CASSSGQGRFWTEAFF
>TRBV28|NA|NA|15|TRBJ2-7
TGTGCCAGCAGTTTATCTTTCCCGACAGACTACGAGCAGTACTTC
CASSLSFPTDYEQYF
>TRBV14|NA|TRBD2|16|TRBJ2-3
TGTGCCAGCAGCCAAGAAAGCCTAGCGGGGGGGTATACGCAGTATTTT
CASSQESLAGGYTQYF
>TRBV19|NA|TRBD1|17|TRBJ1-5
TGTGCCAGTTGGGACAGGGGAGGGATCTATAGCAATCAGCCCCAGCATTTT
CASWDRGGIYSNQPQHF
>TRBV9|few|NA|15|TRBJ2-2
TGTGCCAGCAGCGTAGGTTGGACAGCCACCGGGGAGCTGTTTTTT
CASSVGWTATGELFF
>TRBV21-1|NA|NA|18|TRBJ1-4
TGTGCCAGCAGCAAAGGGGACAGCCTCGAAACAACTAATGAAAAACTGTTTTTT
CASSKGDSLETTNEKLFF
>TRBV5-4|NA|TRBD1|18|TRBJ2-3
TGTGCCAGCAGCTTGGGCGTCCCGGGACAGGTCCGCACAGATACGCAGTATTTT
CASSLGVPGQVRTDTQYF
>TRBV28|NA|TRBD1|14|TRBJ1-4
TGTGCCAGCAGCCCGGGACAGGGTCGGGGAAAACTGTTTTTT
CASSPGQGRGKLFF
>TRBV19|NA|NA|15|TRBJ2-1
TGTGCCAGTATTGTTTCTGTGAGCTCCTACAATGAGCAGTTCTTC
CASIVSVSSYNEQFF
>TRBV11-2|NA|TRBD2|14|TRBJ2-2
TGTGCCAGCAGTTTAGCGGGGGGCGGAGGGGAGCTGTTTTTT
CASSLAGGGGELFF